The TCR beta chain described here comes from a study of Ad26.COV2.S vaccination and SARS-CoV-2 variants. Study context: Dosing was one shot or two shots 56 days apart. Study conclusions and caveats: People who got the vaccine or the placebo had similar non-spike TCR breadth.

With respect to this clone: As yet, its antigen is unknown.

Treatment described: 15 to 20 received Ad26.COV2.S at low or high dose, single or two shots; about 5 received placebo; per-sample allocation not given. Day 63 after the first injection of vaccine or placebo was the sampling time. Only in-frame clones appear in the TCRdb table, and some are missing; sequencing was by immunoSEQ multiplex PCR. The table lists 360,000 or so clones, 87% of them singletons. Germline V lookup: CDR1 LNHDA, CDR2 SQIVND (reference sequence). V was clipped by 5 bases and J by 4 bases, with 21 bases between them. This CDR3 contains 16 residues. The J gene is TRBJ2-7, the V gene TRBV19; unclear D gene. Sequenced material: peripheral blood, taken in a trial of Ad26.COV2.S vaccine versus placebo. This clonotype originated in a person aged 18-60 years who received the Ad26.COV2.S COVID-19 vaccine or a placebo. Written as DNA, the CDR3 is TGTGCCAGTAGTCCAAAGACCACCCTCGCTAATTACGAGCAGTACTTC. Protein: CASSPKTTLANYEQYF.